Following are 18 T cell receptor beta chains from one sample sequenced in a study of human T cells and chemical hapten exposure. The time point: patch test 3, about 24 weeks after DPC sensitization. The treatment here: therapeutic diphenylcyclopropenone sensitization with weekly scalp DPC. MiXCR, applied by TCRdb to the RACE reads, yields one record per CDR3 protein. The repertoire holds about 97,000 distinct CDR3 sequences, with less than 35% as singletons. The sample was whole blood, taken in connection with sensitization to the hapten diphenylcyclopropenone (DPC). Receptors were obtained from a man aged 35 to 55 with alopecia areata. Some clones in this sample may be carry-over from other donors' samples.

This chain joins TRBV29-1 and TRBJ1-1; no clear D gene. Trimming took 7 bases from V and 1 from J, leaving 16 bases between them. The germline V gene encodes CDR1 SQVTM and CDR2 ANQGSEA. There are 14 residues in the CDR3. CDR3 bases: TGCAGCGCCAGATTTGGACTGGCGAACACTGAAGCTTTCTTT. It yields the protein CSARFGLANTEAFF.

This clonotype turned up a few times. The chain couples TRBV28 to TRBJ1-1, with TRBD1 matching 7 bases. With V trimmed by 8 bases and J by 4 bases, 7 bases remained unmatched. The CDR3 is made up of 13 amino acids. The germline V gene has CDR1 MDHEN and CDR2 SYDVKM. CDR3 coding DNA: TGTGCCAGCGTCAGGGGGAGGAGCACTGAAGCTTTCTTT. This encodes CASVRGRSTEAFF.

This clonotype was seen a few times. The rearrangement links TRBV19 to TRBJ1-2; D ambiguous. The CDR3 totals 11 residues. Trimming took off 4 bases at V and 8 bases at J, with 8 bases between the two ends. Germline assignment: CDR1 LNHDA and CDR2 SQIVND (reference sequence). DNA of the CDR3: TGTGCCAGTAGTAACCCCTGGGGCTACACCTTC. Its protein product is CASSNPWGYTF.

This clonotype was seen many times. J is TRBJ2-3 and V is TRBV7-2; D not resolved. Trimming removed 5 bases at V and 2 bases at J, with 2 bases between. CDR3 size: 11 residues. Germline lookup yields CDR1 SGHTA and CDR2 FQGNSA. DNA of the CDR3: TGTGCCAGCAGCCTCACAGATACGCAGTATTTT. Its translation is CASSLTDTQYF.

This clonotype is medium-sized by share. The chain is built from TRBV20-1 and TRBJ1-5; D perhaps matches TRBD1 (6 bases). The V gene's germline CDR1 is DFQATT and CDR2 SNEGSKA (reference sequence). The ends were cut back, 7 bases at V and 5 bases at J, with 15 bases in the middle. The CDR3 contains 13 residues. The CDR3 DNA sequence: TGCAGTGTCAAGGGGGACTCCGATCAGCCCCAGCATTTT. Translation gives CSVKGDSDQPQHF.

The rearrangement uses TRBV6-5 and TRBJ2-3; 7 bases are shared with TRBD1. With 2 bases clipped from V and 6 bases from J, the junction kept 5 bases outside the gene matches. This CDR3 is built from 14 residues. Looked up from germline, CDR1 is MNHEY and CDR2 is SVGAGI. This chain's CDR3 is CASSYPDRADTQYF. The CDR3 DNA reads TGTGCCAGCAGTTACCCTGACAGGGCCGATACGCAGTATTTT.

This clonotype was observed a handful of times. The chain employs TRBV6-6 and TRBJ1-5; a possible D gene is TRBD1 (5 bases). Germline V gene lookup returns CDR1 MNHNY and CDR2 SVGAGI (reference sequence). Trimming removed 7 bases from V and 15 bases from J, with 19 bases in between. CDR3 size: 12 residues. The CDR3 DNA sequence: TGTGCCAGCACCCCGGACAACCTATATCGGCATTTT. This encodes CASTPDNLYRHF.

V and J are TRBV12-3 or TRBV12-4 and TRBJ1-5; 8 bases are a match to TRBD1. Losses at the gene ends were 6 bases for V and 3 bases for J; bases not matched to a gene: 7. The CDR3 spans 15 residues. DNA of the CDR3: TGTGCCAGCAGACAAGGGACAGGCGACAATCAGCCCCAGCATTTT. Its translation: CASRQGTGDNQPQHF.

This clonotype showed up just once. The chain recombines TRBV12-3 or TRBV12-4 with TRBJ2-1; D remains unclear. This CDR3 region has 10 residues. Trimming took off 6 bases at V and 7 bases at J, with 4 bases between the two ends. The CDR3 region is CASRRNEQFF. DNA of the CDR3: TGTGCCAGCAGGAGAAATGAGCAGTTCTTC.

This clonotype was observed a handful of times. V and J are TRBV20-1 and TRBJ2-1; tentative D call: TRBD2 (5 bases). V was trimmed by 0 bases and J by 1 base, leaving 16 bases between them. Germline V gives CDR1 DFQATT, CDR2 SNEGSKA (reference sequence). The CDR3 covers 17 residues. The CDR3 region has the DNA TGCAGTGCTAGAGATGGACGGGCACTAGGGTCCTACAATGAGCAGTTCTTC. It encodes CSARDGRALGSYNEQFF.

The genes are TRBV3-1 and TRBJ1-2; no firm D call. V was pared by 0 bases and J by 4 bases, with 12 bases between. Looked up from germline, CDR1 is LGHDT and CDR2 is YNNKEL (reference sequence). There are 15 residues in the CDR3. The CDR3: CASSQDAVPLYGYTF. The CDR3 region has the DNA TGTGCCAGCAGCCAAGACGCGGTACCCCTCTATGGCTACACCTTC.

The chain recombines TRBV18 with TRBJ1-3; D call uncertain. Per the germline V gene, CDR1 is KGHSH and CDR2 is LQKENI. This CDR3 contains 14 residues. Trimming left V 3 bases short and J 1 base short, with 7 bases between. The CDR3 here is CASSPQASGNTIYF. DNA for the CDR3: TGTGCCAGCTCACCCCAGGCGTCTGGAAACACCATATATTTT.

The rearrangement joins TRBV28 to TRBJ2-1; 9 bases line up with TRBD2. Losses at the gene ends were 5 bases for V and 12 bases for J; bases not matched to a gene: 5. The CDR3 consists of 12 residues. Germline-derived CDR1 and CDR2 are MDHEN and SYDVKM. CDR3 sequence reads: CASSPQTSGQFF. Here the CDR3 DNA reads TGTGCCAGCAGTCCGCAGACTAGCGGGCAGTTCTTC. Supplemented by reference TRBV28 and TRBJ2-1, the full variable domain reads DVKVTQSSRYLVKRTGEKVFLECVQDMDHENMFWYRQDPGLGLRLIYFSYDVKMKEKGDIPEGYSVSREKKERFSLILESASTNQTSMYLCASSPQTSGQFFGPGTRLTVL.

The chain is built from TRBV2 and TRBJ2-3; the D is unclear. V lost 6 bases, J lost 9 bases, and 13 bases lay in between. The CDR3 contains 12 residues. Looked up from germline, CDR1 is SNHLY and CDR2 is FYNNEI. The CDR3 bases are TGTGCCAGCAGGGAAAACACTGGCACGCAGTATTTT. This sequence encodes CASRENTGTQYF.

This clonotype was seen a few times. This sequence joins TRBV3-1 and TRBJ2-1; TRBD2 might be the D (5 bases). The V end was cut by 0 bases, the J end by 12 bases, with 9 bases between. This CDR3 region has 12 residues. In germline, CDR1 is LGHDT, CDR2 YNNKEL (reference sequence). CDR3 nucleotides: TGTGCCAGCAGCCAAGATAGCGCGGGGCAGTTCTTC. This codes for CASSQDSAGQFF.

This clonotype was found a few times. The genes are TRBV3-1 and TRBJ2-5; 7 positions match TRBD1. V lost 0 bases and J lost 6; bases outside the gene matches: 10. Germline V gene sequence: CDR1 LGHDT, CDR2 YNNKEL (reference sequence). The CDR3 spans 16 residues. CDR3 loop: CASSQDQSGGLKTQYF. The DNA for the CDR3 is TGTGCCAGCAGCCAAGATCAGTCAGGGGGATTGAAGACCCAGTACTTC.

This clonotype has more than one count but fewer than ten. The chain employs TRBV4-1 and TRBJ1-1; D gene unclear. The CDR3 totals 12 residues. Per germline, CDR1 MGHRA and CDR2 YSYEKL. Deletions cut 1 base from V and 7 bases from J, with 7 bases between. The CDR3 sequence: CASSQVGFEAFF. The CDR3 DNA reads TGCGCCAGCAGCCAAGTAGGATTTGAAGCTTTCTTT.

The chain is built from TRBV20-1 and TRBJ2-3; D perhaps matches TRBD1 (5 bases). Trimming cost V 6 bases and J 0 bases, with 19 bases left between them. This CDR3 region has 16 residues. Germline CDR1 and CDR2: DFQATT and SNEGSKA (reference sequence). CDR3 in DNA: TGCAGTGCGAAACCTTTAGCCAGGGCTAGCACAGATACGCAGTATTTT. This codes for CSAKPLARASTDTQYF.